In its sample, the clone carrying this T cell receptor (beta chain) was seen a few times. The data derive from a study of blood T cell repertoires in COVID-19. Study-wide background: Specimens from acute and convalescent COVID-19 originated in the United States, Italy and Spain. T cells, B-cell-depleted T cells, or PBMCs provided the cDNA or gDNA that served as material.

CDR3 size: 21 residues. Authors' data handling: Estimation of nucleated cell counts was performed using reference gene primer amplification. Generated by immunoSEQ multiplex PCR, the TCRdb table keeps only in-frame clones and is missing some. For V, J and clone size, that table is used; D and trimming come from the DNA. This table holds roughly 220,000 clones, 80% to 85% found once. The sequenced material came from peripheral blood. The source of this sequence is a woman aged 55-70 years with acute or convalescent COVID-19. The chain employs TRBV21-1 and TRBJ1-5; the table gives TRBD1 as D, unverified against the DNA. TRBV21-1 is classified as a pseudogene. The CDR3 DNA follows: TGTGCCAGCAGCAAAGTCCCCCGAGACACCTACAAACCCGAGAAAGATCAGCCCCAGCATTTT. Residues: CASSKVPRDTYKPEKDQPQHF.